The clone carrying this TCR beta chain was counted a few times. Its target is not known. These data belong to a study of early T cells in non-severe SARS-CoV-2 infection. Overall study: Sequenced material consisted of bulk RNA (from unsorted whole blood), and chains were unpaired.

Findings of the study overall: A preference for anti-spike CD8 responses marked VDJdb matching, which missed private and CD4 specificities.

This CDR3 has 15 amino acids. Trimming left V 2 bases short and J 4 bases short, with 11 bases between. Per germline, CDR1 MNHEY and CDR2 SVGEGT. Tagging with unique molecular identifiers was applied to individual cDNA molecules. One entry per CDR3 protein results from TCRdb running MiXCR on the 5' RACE reads. The sample yields about 36,000 distinct CDR3 sequences, 5.3% seen once. Sequencing used whole blood. The clonotype originates from an adult who was a healthcare worker with PCR-confirmed SARS-CoV-2 infection or an uninfected control (not recorded which). The genes are TRBV6-2 or TRBV6-3 and TRBJ2-2, with D possibly matching TRBD2 (7 bases). The CDR3 region is CASSYMGGRTGELFF. CDR3 nucleotide sequence: TGTGCCAGCAGTTACATGGGGGGGCGCACCGGGGAGCTGTTTTTT.